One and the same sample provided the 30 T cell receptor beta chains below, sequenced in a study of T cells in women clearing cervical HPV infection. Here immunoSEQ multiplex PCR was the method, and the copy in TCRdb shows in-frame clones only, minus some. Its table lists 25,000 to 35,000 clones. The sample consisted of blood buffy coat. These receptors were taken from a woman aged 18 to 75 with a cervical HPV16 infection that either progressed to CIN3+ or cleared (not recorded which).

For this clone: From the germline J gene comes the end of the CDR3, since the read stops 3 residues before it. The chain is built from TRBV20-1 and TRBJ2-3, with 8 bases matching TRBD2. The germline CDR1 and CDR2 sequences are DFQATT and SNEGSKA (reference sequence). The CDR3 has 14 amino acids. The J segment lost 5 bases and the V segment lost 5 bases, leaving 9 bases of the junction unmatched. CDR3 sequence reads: CSASGGRGVDTQYF. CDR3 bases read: TGCAGTGCTTCGGGAGGGCGGGGGGTAGATACG.

The CDR3 loop is CASSPLGTQETQYF. Incomplete CDR3 DNA: TGTGCCAGCAGCCCTCTTGGGACACAAGAGACC. The chain employs TRBV14 and TRBJ2-5, with D perhaps matching TRBD1 (6 bases). From the germline J gene comes the end of the CDR3, since the read stops 3 residues before it. V was trimmed by 4 bases and J by 2 bases, leaving 11 bases between them. The CDR3 sequence is 14 residues long. CDR1 and CDR2 from the germline V gene are SGHDN and FVKESK.

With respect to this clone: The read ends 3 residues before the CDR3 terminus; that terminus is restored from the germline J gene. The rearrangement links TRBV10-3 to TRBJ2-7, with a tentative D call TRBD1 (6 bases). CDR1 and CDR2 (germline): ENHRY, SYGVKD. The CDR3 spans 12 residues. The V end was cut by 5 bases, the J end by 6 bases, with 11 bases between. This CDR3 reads CAISKDSREQYF. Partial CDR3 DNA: TGTGCCATCAGTAAGGACAGTCGCGAG.

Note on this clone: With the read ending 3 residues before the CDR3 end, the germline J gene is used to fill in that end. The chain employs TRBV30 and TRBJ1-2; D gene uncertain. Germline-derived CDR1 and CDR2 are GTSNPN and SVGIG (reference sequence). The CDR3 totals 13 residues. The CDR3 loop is CAWSVSRQRIYTF. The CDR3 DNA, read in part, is TGTGCCTGGAGTGTAAGTCGCCAGAGAATC.

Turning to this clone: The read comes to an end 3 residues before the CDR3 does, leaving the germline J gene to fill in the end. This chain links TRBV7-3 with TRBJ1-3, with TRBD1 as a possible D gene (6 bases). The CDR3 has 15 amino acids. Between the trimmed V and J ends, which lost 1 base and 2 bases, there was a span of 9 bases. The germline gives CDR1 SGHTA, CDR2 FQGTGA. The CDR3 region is CASSLRAGAGNTIYF. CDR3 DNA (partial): TGTGCCAGCAGCTTAAGGGCAGGGGCTGGAAACACC.

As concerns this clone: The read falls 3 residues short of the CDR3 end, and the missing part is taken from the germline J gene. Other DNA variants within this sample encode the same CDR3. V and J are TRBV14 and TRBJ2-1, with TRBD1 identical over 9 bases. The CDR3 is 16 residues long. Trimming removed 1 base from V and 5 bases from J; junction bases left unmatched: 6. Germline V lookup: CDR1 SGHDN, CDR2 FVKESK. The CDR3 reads CASSQVPGQGDNEQFF. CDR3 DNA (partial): TGTGCCAGCAGCCAAGTTCCGGGACAGGGCGACAATGAG.

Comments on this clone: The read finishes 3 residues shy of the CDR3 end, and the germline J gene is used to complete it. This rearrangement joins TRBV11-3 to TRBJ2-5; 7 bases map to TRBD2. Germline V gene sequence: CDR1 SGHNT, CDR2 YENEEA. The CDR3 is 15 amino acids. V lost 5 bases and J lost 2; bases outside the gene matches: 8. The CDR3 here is CASSLSGGWQETQYF. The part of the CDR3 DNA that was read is TGTGCCAGCAGCCTCTCCGGGGGGTGGCAAGAGACC.

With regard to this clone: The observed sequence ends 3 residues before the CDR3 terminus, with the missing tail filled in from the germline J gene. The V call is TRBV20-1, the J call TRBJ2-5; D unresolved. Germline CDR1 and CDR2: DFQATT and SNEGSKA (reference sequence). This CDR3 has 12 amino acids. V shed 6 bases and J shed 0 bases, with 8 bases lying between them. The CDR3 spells CSAKRYQETQYF. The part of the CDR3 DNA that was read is TGCAGTGCCAAACGGTACCAAGAGACC.

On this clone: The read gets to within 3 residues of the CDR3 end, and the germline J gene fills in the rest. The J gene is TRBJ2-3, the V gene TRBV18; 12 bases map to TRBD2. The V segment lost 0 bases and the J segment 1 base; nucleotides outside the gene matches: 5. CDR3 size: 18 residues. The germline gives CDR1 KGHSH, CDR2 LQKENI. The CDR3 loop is CASSPPNRLAGGTDTQYF. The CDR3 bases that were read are TGTGCCAGCTCACCACCGAACCGACTAGCGGGAGGCACAGATACG.

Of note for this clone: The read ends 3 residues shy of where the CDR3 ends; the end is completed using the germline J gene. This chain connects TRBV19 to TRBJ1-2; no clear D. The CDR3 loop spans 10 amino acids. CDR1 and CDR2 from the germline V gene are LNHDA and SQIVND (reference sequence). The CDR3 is CASSAGGYTF. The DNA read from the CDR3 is TGTGCCAGTAGTGCGGGCGGC.

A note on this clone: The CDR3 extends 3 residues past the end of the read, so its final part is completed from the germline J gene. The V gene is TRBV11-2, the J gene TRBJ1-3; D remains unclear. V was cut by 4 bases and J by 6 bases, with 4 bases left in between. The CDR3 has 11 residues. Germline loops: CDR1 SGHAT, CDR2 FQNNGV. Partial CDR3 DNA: TGTGCCAGCAGCTCTATAAACACC. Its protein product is CASSSINT. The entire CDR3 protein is CASSSINTIYF.

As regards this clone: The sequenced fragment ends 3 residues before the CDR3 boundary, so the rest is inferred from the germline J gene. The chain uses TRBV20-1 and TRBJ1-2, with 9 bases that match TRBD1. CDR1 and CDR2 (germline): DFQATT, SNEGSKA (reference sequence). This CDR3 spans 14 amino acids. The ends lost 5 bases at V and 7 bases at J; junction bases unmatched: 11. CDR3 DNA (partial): TGCAGTGCTCCACCCCCCGGGACAGGGTTTGGC. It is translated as CSAPPPGTGFG. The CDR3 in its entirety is CSAPPPGTGFGYTF.

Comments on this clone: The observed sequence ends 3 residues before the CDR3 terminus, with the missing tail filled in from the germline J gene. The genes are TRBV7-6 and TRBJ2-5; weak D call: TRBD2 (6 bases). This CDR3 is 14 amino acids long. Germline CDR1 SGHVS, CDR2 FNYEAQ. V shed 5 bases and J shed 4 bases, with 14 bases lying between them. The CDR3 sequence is CASSPGGRGETQYF. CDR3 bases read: TGTGCCAGCAGCCCCGGGGGAAGGGGAGAGACC.

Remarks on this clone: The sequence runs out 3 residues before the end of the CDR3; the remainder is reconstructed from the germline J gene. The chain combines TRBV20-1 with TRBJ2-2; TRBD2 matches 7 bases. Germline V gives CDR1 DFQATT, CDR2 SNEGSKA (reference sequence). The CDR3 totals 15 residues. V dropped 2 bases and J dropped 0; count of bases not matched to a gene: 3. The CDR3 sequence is CSARPSGTNTGELFF. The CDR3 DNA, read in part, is TGCAGTGCTAGACCCAGCGGGACGAACACCGGGGAG.

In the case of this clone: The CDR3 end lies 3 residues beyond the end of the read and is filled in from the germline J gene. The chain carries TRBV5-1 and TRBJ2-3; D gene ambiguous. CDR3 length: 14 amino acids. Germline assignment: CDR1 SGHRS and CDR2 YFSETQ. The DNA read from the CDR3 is TGCGCCAGCAGCTTCGCACTATTCCAAGAGACG. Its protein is CASSFALFQET. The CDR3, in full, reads CASSFALFQETQYF.

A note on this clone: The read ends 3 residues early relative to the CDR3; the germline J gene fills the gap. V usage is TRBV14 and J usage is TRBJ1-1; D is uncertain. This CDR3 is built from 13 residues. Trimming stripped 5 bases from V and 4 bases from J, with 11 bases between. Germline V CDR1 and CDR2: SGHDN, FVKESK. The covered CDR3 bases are TGTGCCAGCAGCGCGCGACTGGGCACTGAA. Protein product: CASSARLGTE. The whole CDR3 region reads CASSARLGTEAFF. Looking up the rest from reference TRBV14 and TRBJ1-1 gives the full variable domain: EAGVTQFPSHSVIEKGQTVTLRCDPISGHDNLYWYRRVMGKEIKFLLHFVKESKQDESGMPNNRFLAERTGGTYSTLKVQPAELEDSGVYFCASSARLGTEAFFGQGTRLTVV.

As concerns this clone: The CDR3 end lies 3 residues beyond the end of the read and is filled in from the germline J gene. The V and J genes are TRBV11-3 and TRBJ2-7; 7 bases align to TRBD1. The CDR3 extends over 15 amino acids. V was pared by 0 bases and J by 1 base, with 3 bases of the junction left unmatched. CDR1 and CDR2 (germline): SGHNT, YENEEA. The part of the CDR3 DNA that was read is TGTGCCAGCAGCTTAGATAGGGGGCGATCCTACGAG. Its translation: CASSLDRGRSYE. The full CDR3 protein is CASSLDRGRSYEQYF.

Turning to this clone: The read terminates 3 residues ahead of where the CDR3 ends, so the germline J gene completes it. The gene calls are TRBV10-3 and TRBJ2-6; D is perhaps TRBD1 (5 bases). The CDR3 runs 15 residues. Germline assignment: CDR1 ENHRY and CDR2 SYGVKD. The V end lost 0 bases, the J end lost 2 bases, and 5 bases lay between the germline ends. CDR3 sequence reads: CAISESGAGANVLTF. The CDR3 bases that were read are TGTGCCATCAGTGAGTCAGGGGCTGGGGCCAACGTC.

Incomplete CDR3 DNA: TGTGCCAGTAGTGGTTACAGAAACACTGAA. This encodes CASSGYRNTE. From start to end, the CDR3 is CASSGYRNTEAFF. The chain employs TRBV19 and TRBJ1-1; no reliable D call. The read finishes 3 residues shy of the CDR3 end, and the germline J gene is used to complete it. The V end was cut by 5 bases, the J end by 2 bases, with 9 bases between. The CDR3 consists of 13 residues. The germline CDR1 and CDR2 sequences are LNHDA and SQIVND (reference sequence).

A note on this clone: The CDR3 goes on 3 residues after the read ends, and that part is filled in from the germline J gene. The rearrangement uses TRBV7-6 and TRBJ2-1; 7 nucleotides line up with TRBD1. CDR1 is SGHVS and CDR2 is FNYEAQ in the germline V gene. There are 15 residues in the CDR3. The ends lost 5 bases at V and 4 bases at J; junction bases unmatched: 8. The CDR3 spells CASSVTGAIYNEQFF. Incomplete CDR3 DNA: TGTGCCAGCAGCGTAACAGGGGCTATTTACAATGAG.

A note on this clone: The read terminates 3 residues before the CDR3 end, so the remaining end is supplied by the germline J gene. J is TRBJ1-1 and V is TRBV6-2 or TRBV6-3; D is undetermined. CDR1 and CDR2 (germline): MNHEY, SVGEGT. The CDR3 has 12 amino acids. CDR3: CASSTSGSKAFF. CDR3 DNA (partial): TGTGCCAGCAGCACTAGCGGGAGTAAG.

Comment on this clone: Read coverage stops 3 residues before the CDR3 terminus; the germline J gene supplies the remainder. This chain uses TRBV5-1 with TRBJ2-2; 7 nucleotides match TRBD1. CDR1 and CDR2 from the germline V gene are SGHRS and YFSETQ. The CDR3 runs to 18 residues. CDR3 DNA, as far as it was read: TGCGCCAGCAGCTTGGGGGATTCCAAGACAGGGTCTAATGAAAAG. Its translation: CASSLGDSKTGSNEK. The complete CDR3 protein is CASSLGDSKTGSNEKLFF.

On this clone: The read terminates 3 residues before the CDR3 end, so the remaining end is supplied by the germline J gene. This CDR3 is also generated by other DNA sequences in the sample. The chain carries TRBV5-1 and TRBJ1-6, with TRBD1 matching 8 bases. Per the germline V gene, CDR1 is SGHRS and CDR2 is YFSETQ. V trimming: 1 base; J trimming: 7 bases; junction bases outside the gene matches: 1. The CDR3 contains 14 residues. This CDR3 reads CASSLRQGNSPLHF. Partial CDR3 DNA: TGCGCCAGCAGCTTGCGACAGGGGAATTCACCC.

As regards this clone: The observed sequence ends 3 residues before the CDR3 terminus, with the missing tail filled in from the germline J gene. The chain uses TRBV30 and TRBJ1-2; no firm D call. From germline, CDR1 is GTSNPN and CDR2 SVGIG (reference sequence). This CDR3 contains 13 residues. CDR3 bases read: TGTGCCTGGAGTAAAACGCGGTACAATGAC. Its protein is CAWSKTRYND. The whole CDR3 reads CAWSKTRYNDYTF.

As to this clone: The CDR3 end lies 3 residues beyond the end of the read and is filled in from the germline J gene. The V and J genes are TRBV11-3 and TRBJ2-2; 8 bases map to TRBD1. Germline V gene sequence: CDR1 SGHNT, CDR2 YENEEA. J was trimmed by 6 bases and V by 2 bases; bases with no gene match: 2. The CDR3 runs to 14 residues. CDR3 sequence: CASSLQGAAGELFF. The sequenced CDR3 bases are TGTGCCAGCAGCTTACAGGGGGCCGCCGGGGAG. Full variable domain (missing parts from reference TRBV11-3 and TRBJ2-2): EAGVVQSPRYKIIEKKQPVAFWCNPISGHNTLYWYLQNLGQGPELLIRYENEEAVDDSQLPKDRFSAERLKGVDSTLKIQPAELGDSAVYLCASSLQGAAGELFFGEGSRLTVL.

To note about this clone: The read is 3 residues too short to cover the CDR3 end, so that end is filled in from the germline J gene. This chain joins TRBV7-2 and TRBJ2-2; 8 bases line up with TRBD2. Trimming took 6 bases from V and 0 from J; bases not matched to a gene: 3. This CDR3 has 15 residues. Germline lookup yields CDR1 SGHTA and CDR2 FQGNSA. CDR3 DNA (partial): TGTGCCAGCAGTCGGGGGGGATCGAACACCGGGGAG. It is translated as CASSRGGSNTGE. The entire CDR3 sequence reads CASSRGGSNTGELFF.

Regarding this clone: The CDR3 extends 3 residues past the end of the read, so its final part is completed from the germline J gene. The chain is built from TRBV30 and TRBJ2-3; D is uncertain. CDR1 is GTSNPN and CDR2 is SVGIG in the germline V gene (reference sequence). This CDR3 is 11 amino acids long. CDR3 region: CAWSVIETQYF. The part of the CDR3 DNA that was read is TGTGCCTGGAGTGTTATAGAGACG. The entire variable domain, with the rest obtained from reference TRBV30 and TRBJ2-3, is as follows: SQTIHQWPATLVQPVGSPLSLECTVEGTSNPNLYWYRQAAGRGLQLLFYSVGIGQISSEVPQNLSASRPQDRQFILSSKKLLLSDSGFYLCAWSVIETQYFGPGTRLTVL.

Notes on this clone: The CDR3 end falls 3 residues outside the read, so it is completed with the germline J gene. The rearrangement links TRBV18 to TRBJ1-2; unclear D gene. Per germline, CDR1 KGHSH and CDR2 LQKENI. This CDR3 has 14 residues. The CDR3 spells CASLSGSSSYDYTF. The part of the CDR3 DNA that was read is TGTGCCAGCCTAAGCGGGAGTAGTTCCTACGAC.

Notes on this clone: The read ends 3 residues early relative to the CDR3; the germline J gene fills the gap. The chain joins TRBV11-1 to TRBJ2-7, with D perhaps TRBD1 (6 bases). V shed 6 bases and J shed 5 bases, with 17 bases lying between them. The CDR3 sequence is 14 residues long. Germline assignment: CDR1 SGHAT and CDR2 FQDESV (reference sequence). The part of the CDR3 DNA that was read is TGTGCCAGCAGGAAGACAGGAGCAGGAGACGAG. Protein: CASRKTGAGDE. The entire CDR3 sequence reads CASRKTGAGDEQYF.

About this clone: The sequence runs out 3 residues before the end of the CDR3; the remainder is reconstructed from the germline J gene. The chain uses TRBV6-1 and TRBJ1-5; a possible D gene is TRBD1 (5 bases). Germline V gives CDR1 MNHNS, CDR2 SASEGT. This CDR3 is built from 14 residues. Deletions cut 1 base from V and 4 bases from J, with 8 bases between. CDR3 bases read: TGTGCCAGCAGTGAAGGGACAAAGAATCAGCCC. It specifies CASSEGTKNQP. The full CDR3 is CASSEGTKNQPQHF.